This T cell receptor (beta chain) appears in the sequencing data of a study of T cell repertoires in cytomegalovirus infection. About the research overall: Indicated by public TCR beta signatures were CMV infection and matching HLA type.

Germline V gives CDR1 SGHTA, CDR2 FQGNSA. Trimming left V 1 base short and J 5 bases short, with 14 bases between. The CDR3 is 15 residues long. Study-wide points: Cumulative frequency of public TCR beta families picked out carriers of CMV plus the relevant HLA. HLA-C-restricted CMV-specific TCR beta clonotypes prevailed in the ex vivo response.

MiXCR was run by TCRdb on the reads, yielding one entry per CDR3 protein. The sample lists fewer than 1,000,000 distinct CDR3 sequences; approximately 31% were seen once. There are many counts of this clonotype. Its antigen is as yet unknown. The rearrangement links TRBV7-2 to TRBJ2-5; weak D call: TRBD1 (5 bases). Sample: cultured CD8+ T cells from PBMCs, taken from culture after CMV antigen stimulation. The TCR sequence derives from a human donor in good health (CMV status not recorded). Some clones in this sample may be carry-over from other donors' samples. CDR3 nucleotide sequence: TGTGCCAGCAGCTTAGTCGGCAGGGTGGGGGAGACCCAGTACTTC. It encodes CASSLVGRVGETQYF.